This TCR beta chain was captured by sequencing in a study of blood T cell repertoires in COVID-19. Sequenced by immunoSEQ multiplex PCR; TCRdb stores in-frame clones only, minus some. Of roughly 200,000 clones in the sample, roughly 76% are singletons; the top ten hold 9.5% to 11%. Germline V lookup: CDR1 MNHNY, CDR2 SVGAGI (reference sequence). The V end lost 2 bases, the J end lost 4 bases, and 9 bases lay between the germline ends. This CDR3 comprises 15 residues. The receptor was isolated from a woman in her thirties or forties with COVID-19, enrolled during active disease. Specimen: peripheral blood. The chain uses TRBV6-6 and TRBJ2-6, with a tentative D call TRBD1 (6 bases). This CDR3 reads CASSYTGTGANVLTF. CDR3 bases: TGTGCCAGCAGTTACACAGGGACCGGGGCCAACGTCCTGACTTTC.